The rows below give T cell receptor beta chains drawn from one sample of a study of T-cell memory formation after mild COVID-19. TCRdb fed the 5' RACE reads into MiXCR, producing one record per CDR3 protein. The table has about 600,000 distinct CDR3 sequences, 20% to 25% seen once. Sequencing was done on a sample of PBMCs or a T cell subset sorted from them (not recorded which). Every receptor here comes from an adult woman who had mild COVID-19 (a few samples of this study predate the infection). Cell type and time point are not known. Both conserved end residues are part of each CDR3. A D gene is named only where the DNA matches it firmly. Clone size, where shown, is once, few, many, or a class for clones that have expanded.

NA	TRBV5-1	NA	TRBJ2-3	CASSGRLGTDTQYF	TGCGCCAGCAGTGGCAGGCTTGGGACAGATACGCAGTATTTT
NA	TRBV20-1	NA	TRBJ2-4	CSASIGAKNIQYF	TGCAGTGCTAGTATAGGGGCGAAAAACATTCAGTACTTC
TRBD2	TRBV5-1	NA	TRBJ2-1	CASSSGLAGGPYNEQFF	TGCGCCAGCAGCTCGGGACTAGCGGGAGGGCCCTACAATGAGCAGTTCTTC
TRBD1	TRBV20-1	NA	TRBJ1-6	CSARDGLRSRQGLHF	TGCAGTGCTAGAGATGGATTACGGAGCCGACAGGGGCTCCACTTT
NA	TRBV4-1	NA	TRBJ2-4	CASSHWEDKNIQYF	TGCGCCAGCAGCCACTGGGAGGACAAAAACATTCAGTACTTC
TRBD2	TRBV7-9	few	TRBJ2-3	CASSLEAGAGDTQYF	TGTGCCAGCAGCTTGGAAGCGGGAGCGGGAGATACGCAGTATTTT
TRBD2	TRBV20-1	many	TRBJ2-3	CSARAREGLSTDTQYF	TGCAGTGCTAGGGCGCGGGAGGGCCTTAGCACAGATACGCAGTATTTT
NA	TRBV29-1	many	TRBJ1-2	CSVEASPVGYTF	TGCAGCGTTGAAGCAAGCCCCGTCGGCTACACCTTC
NA	TRBV4-1	few	TRBJ2-3	CASSQELGRAGDTQYF	TGCGCCAGCAGCCAAGAATTGGGCAGGGCTGGAGATACGCAGTATTTT
TRBD2	TRBV25-1	NA	TRBJ2-7	CASSELKAGVENEQYF	TGTGCCAGCAGTGAACTAAAAGCGGGAGTGGAAAACGAGCAGTACTTC
TRBD2	TRBV5-1	NA	TRBJ2-1	CASSLAPLAGLADNEQFF	TGCGCCAGCAGCTTGGCTCCGCTTGCGGGACTAGCGGACAATGAGCAGTTCTTC
TRBD2	TRBV20-1	NA	TRBJ2-7	CSARRGSTYEQYF	TGCAGTGCTAGGCGCGGGAGCACCTACGAGCAGTACTTC
NA	TRBV20-1	few	TRBJ2-3	CSAPGPILDTQYF	TGCAGTGCTCCAGGTCCAATTTTAGATACGCAGTATTTT
NA	TRBV7-2	few	TRBJ2-6	CASSEKTLNSGANVLTF	TGTGCCAGCAGCGAGAAGACGCTTAACTCTGGGGCCAACGTCCTGACTTTC
TRBD2	TRBV4-2	few	TRBJ2-1	CASSQASTSGSYNEQFF	TGTGCCAGCAGCCAAGCCTCCACTAGCGGTTCCTACAATGAGCAGTTCTTC
NA	TRBV7-9	few	TRBJ1-5	CASSLAGPRDQPQHF	TGTGCCAGCAGCTTAGCTGGCCCCAGAGATCAGCCCCAGCATTTT
NA	TRBV3-1	NA	TRBJ1-6	CASSQGWQNNSPLHF	TGTGCCAGCAGCCAAGGATGGCAAAATAATTCACCCCTCCACTTT
NA	TRBV2	NA	TRBJ1-2	CASSETKTNYGYTF	TGTGCCAGCAGTGAAACCAAGACGAACTATGGCTACACCTTC
NA	TRBV21-1	few	TRBJ2-7	CASKDAGHTYEQYF	TGTGCCAGCAAGGACGCGGGACACACCTACGAGCAGTACTTC
NA	TRBV4-1	NA	TRBJ2-1	CASSQDSPGGAFDEQFF	TGCGCCAGCAGCCAAGACTCCCCCGGTGGGGCCTTCGATGAGCAGTTCTTC
NA	TRBV29-1	few	TRBJ2-6	CSVESWQGGGANVLTF	TGCAGCGTTGAAAGCTGGCAGGGCGGTGGGGCCAACGTCCTGACTTTC
NA	TRBV7-2	NA	TRBJ2-4	CASSSPGSKNIQYF	TGTGCCAGCAGCTCCCCAGGTTCCAAAAACATTCAGTACTTC
NA	TRBV20-1	NA	TRBJ2-2	CSARALTGELFF	TGCAGTGCTAGAGCATTAACCGGGGAGCTGTTTTTT
NA	TRBV18	NA	TRBJ1-1	CASSSGQFLTEAFF	TGTGCCAGCTCATCCGGACAGTTCCTCACTGAAGCTTTCTTT
TRBD2	TRBV9	few	TRBJ2-5	CASSEGLPYQETQYF	TGTGCCAGCAGCGAGGGACTACCGTACCAAGAGACCCAGTACTTC
NA	TRBV11-2	NA	TRBJ2-1	CASSWDLVEQFF	TGTGCCAGCAGCTGGGACCTAGTCGAGCAGTTCTTC
NA	TRBV5-6	NA	TRBJ1-2	CASSLKTVLYGYTF	TGTGCCAGCAGCTTAAAGACAGTTCTCTATGGCTACACCTTC
NA	TRBV6-2/TRBV6-3	few	TRBJ1-2	CASSYSGQRKVYTF	TGTGCCAGCAGTTACAGCGGACAGCGGAAGGTTTACACCTTC
TRBD1	TRBV5-5	NA	TRBJ1-6	CASSISPWTGGSSYNSPLHF	TGTGCCAGCAGTATAAGCCCCTGGACAGGGGGAAGCTCCTATAATTCACCCCTCCACTTT
NA	TRBV29-1	NA	TRBJ1-4	CSVEVTTMELFF	TGCAGCGTTGAGGTGACAACCATGGAACTGTTTTTT
TRBD1	TRBV5-1	NA	TRBJ2-6	CASSVGQAGANVLTF	TGCGCCAGCAGCGTCGGACAGGCCGGGGCCAACGTCCTGACTTTC
NA	TRBV30	NA	TRBJ2-4	CAWSVRGANIQYF	TGTGCCTGGAGTGTACGGGGCGCAAACATTCAGTACTTC
NA	TRBV15	few	TRBJ2-2	CATSRAPAPNTGELFF	TGTGCCACCAGCAGAGCGCCAGCTCCTAACACCGGGGAGCTGTTTTTT
TRBD2	TRBV12-3/TRBV12-4	NA	TRBJ2-1	CASGGTALLAGLIEQFF	TGTGCCAGCGGTGGGACTGCTCTGCTAGCGGGACTCATTGAGCAGTTCTTC
NA	TRBV11-2	few	TRBJ2-7	CASSLDTSYEQYF	TGTGCCAGCAGCCTGGACACTTCCTACGAGCAGTACTTC
TRBD1	TRBV19	few	TRBJ1-1	CASSQLGWTGSTEAFF	TGTGCCAGTAGCCAATTGGGTTGGACAGGGAGCACTGAAGCTTTCTTT
NA	TRBV11-2	few	TRBJ1-1	CASSLVGGGDTEAFF	TGTGCCAGCAGCTTAGTCGGTGGGGGTGACACTGAAGCTTTCTTT
TRBD2	TRBV6-6	few	TRBJ2-7	CASRPPSSGSTYEQYF	TGTGCCAGCAGACCTCCATCTAGCGGGAGTACCTACGAGCAGTACTTC
TRBD2	TRBV15	few	TRBJ2-1	CATRAGSIDEQFF	TGTGCCACCCGAGCGGGATCGATCGATGAGCAGTTCTTC
TRBD1	TRBV29-1	few	TRBJ2-7	CSVRAGTGGHEQYF	TGCAGCGTTCGTGCCGGGACAGGGGGCCACGAGCAGTACTTC